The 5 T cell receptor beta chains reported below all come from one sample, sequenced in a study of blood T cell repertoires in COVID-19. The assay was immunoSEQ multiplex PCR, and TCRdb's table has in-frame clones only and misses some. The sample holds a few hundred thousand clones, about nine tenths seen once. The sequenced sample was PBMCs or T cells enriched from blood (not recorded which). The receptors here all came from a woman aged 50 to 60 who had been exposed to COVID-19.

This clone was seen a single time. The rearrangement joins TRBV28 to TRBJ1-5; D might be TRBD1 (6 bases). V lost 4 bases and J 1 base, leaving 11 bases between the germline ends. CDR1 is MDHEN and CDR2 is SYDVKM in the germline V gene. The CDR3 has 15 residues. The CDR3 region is CASSSYDRSNQPQHF. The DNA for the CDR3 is TGTGCCAGCAGTTCGTACGACAGGAGCAATCAGCCCCAGCATTTT.

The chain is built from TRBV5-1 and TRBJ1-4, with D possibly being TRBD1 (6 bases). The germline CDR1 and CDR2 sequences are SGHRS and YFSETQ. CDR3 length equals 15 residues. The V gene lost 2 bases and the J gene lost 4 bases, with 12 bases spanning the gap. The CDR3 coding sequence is TGCGCCAGCAGCTTAGCAGGGGCAGTTAATGAAAAACTGTTTTTT. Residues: CASSLAGAVNEKLFF.

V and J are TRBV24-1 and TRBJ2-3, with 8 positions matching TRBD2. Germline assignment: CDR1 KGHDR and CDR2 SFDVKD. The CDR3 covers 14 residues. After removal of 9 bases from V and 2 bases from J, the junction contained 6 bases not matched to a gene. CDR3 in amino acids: CATRSGEPTDTQYF. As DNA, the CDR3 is TGTGCCACCCGTAGCGGGGAGCCCACAGATACGCAGTATTTT.

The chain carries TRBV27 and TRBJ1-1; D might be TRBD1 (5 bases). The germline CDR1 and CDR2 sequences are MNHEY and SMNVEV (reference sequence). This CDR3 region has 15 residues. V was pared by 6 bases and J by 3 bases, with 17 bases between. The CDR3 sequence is CASSPPRGGDTEAFF. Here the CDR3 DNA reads TGTGCCAGCAGCCCCCCCCGGGGGGGGGACACTGAAGCTTTCTTT.

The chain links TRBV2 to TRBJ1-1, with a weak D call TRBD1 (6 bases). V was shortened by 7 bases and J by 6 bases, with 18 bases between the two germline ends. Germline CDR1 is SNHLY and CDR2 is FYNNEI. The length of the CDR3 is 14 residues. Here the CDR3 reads CASKGGTAVSEAFF. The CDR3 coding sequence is TGTGCCAGCAAGGGGGGGACGGCCGTCTCTGAAGCTTTCTTT.